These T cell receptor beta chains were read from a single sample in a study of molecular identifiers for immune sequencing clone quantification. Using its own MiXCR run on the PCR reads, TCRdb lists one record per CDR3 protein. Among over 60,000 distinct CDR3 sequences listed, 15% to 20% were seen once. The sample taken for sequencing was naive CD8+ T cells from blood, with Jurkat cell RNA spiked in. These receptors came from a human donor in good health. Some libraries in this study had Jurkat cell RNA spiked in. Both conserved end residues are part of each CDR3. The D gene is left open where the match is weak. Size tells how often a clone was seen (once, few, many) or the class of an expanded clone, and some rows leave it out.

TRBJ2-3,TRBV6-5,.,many,TGTGCCAGCAGTTACACCGACAGCCTGGCCACGGCAGATACGCAGTATTTT,CASSYTDSLATADTQYF
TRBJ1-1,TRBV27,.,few,TGTGCCAGCAGGGTGAACACTGAAGCTTTCTTT,CASRVNTEAFF
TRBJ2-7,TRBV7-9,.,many,TGTGCCAGCAGCTTAGAAGGGGCAACCGAGCAGTACTTC,CASSLEGATEQYF
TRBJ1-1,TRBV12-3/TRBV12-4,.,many,TGTGCCAGCAGGCTCGGGGGCGCTGGCACTGAAGCTTTCTTT,CASRLGGAGTEAFF
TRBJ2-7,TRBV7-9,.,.,TGTGCCAGCAGCCCCCCTGACGGGACTGTCTACGAGAAGCAGTACTTC,CASSPPDGTVYEKQYF
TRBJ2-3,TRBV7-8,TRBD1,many,TGCTCCACGACGGGACAGGGTATCCCAGATACGCAGTATTTT,CSTTGQGIPDTQYF
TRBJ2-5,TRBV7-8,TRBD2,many,TGTGCCAGCACTCCCGGGCTAGCGGTCCCCGGGACCCAGTACTTC,CASTPGLAVPGTQYF
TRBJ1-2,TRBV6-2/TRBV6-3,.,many,TGTGCCAGCAGTACTCCCGTGGGGGGCGTCAATGGCTGCACCTTC,CASSTPVGGVNGCTF
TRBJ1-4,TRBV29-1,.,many,TGCAGCGTTGAACGGGGTGTGGGAGTCCCAAAACTGTTTTTT,CSVERGVGVPKLFF
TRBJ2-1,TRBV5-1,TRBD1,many,TGCGCCAGCTCCCCCCGGGACAGGGTGTCCAATGAGCAGTTCTTC,CASSPRDRVSNEQFF
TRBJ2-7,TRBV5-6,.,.,TGTGCCAGCAGCTCCGCATTGGGCCACCACGAGCAGTACTTC,CASSSALGHHEQYF
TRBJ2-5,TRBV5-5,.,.,TGTGCCAGCAGCTTGGTCGTGAGCAGCAAAGAGACCCAGTACTTC,CASSLVVSSKETQYF
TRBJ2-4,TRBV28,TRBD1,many,TGTGCCAGCAGTCTCCGGACAGGGCCGGACATTCAGTACTTC,CASSLRTGPDIQYF
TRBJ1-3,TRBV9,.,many,TGTGCCAGCAGCGAATGGGGTGGAAGTGGAAACACCATATATTTT,CASSEWGGSGNTIYF
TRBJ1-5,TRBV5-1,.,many,TGCGCCAGCAGCTTGGGGTCAGCCAATCAGCCCCAGCATTTT,CASSLGSANQPQHF
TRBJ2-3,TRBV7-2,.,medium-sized,TGTGCCAGCAGCTTATATCGACGGGAGTCCACAGATACGCAGTATTTT,CASSLYRRESTDTQYF
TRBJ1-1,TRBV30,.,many,TGTGCCTGGAGGTTGGGGAGAACTGAAGCTTTCTTT,CAWRLGRTEAFF
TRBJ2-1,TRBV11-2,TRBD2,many,TGTGCCAGCAGCTCCTGGGGCGGGAGGGATGAGCAGTTCTTC,CASSSWGGRDEQFF
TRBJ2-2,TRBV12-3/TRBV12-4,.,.,TGTGCCAGCAGTCCCCCGGGGGTCGGGGAGCTGTTTTTT,CASSPPGVGELFF
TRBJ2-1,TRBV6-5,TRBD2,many,TGTGCCAGCAGATTAGGGACTAGCGGATACAATGAGCAGTTCTTC,CASRLGTSGYNEQFF
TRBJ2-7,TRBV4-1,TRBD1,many,TGCGCCAGCAGCTCTCGGACAGGGGTCTACGAGCAGTACTTC,CASSSRTGVYEQYF
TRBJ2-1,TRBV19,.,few,TGTGCCAGTACCCTATCTGGCGGACCCTACAATGAGCAGTTCTTC,CASTLSGGPYNEQFF
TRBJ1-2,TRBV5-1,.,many,TGCGCCAGCAGCCCGGTACGGGGGACAATGTGGTCTGGCTACACCTTC,CASSPVRGTMWSGYTF
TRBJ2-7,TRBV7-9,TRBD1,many,TGTGCCAGCAGCTTAGTGGTTGCCGGACAGGGCTACGAGCAGTACTTC,CASSLVVAGQGYEQYF